Listed below are T cell receptor beta chains from one sample, sequenced in a study of T cell responses to AZD1222 COVID-19 vaccine. TCRdb keeps only in-frame clones here, not all; method: immunoSEQ multiplex PCR. Of around 150,000 clones in the sample, around 90% were seen once. The sequences come from peripheral blood, collected 28 days after the second AZD1222 dose. The receptor source for this set is an adult who received the AZD1222 COVID-19 vaccine. Each CDR3 is given with its conserved first and last residue. The D gene is left open where the match is weak. Size tells how often a clone was seen (once, few, many) or the class of an expanded clone, and some rows leave it out.

CDR3 DNA: TGCAGTGCTAGTTCCCTCCCGGGACAGGGGGCCTATGGCTACACCTTC
CDR3 protein: CSASSLPGQGAYGYTF
J gene: TRBJ1-2
V gene: TRBV20-1
D gene: TRBD1
clone size: NA

CDR3 DNA: TGCGCCAGCAGCTTACAATCTAGCACAGATACGCAGTATTTT
CDR3 protein: CASSLQSSTDTQYF
J gene: TRBJ2-3
V gene: TRBV5-1
D gene: NA
clone size: NA

CDR3 DNA: TGCGCCAGCAGCCGAACGGTGGACCCGGGGGCCTATGGCTACACCTTC
CDR3 protein: CASSRTVDPGAYGYTF
J gene: TRBJ1-2
V gene: TRBV4-1
D gene: NA
clone size: NA

CDR3 DNA: TGTGCCAGCTCACGGGACAACCCTACAGGGGAGCAGTTCTTC
CDR3 protein: CASSRDNPTGEQFF
J gene: TRBJ2-1
V gene: TRBV18
D gene: NA
clone size: NA

CDR3 DNA: TGTGCCAGCAGTTTACGGGGGTGGGACGAGCAGTACTTC
CDR3 protein: CASSLRGWDEQYF
J gene: TRBJ2-7
V gene: TRBV6-2/TRBV6-3
D gene: NA
clone size: NA

CDR3 DNA: TGTGCCAGCAAGAGACGGGGCTTTTACGAGCAGTACTTC
CDR3 protein: CASKRRGFYEQYF
J gene: TRBJ2-7
V gene: TRBV6-5
D gene: NA
clone size: NA

CDR3 DNA: TGTGCCAGCAGCCATGGGCCTAATGAGCAGTTCTTC
CDR3 protein: CASSHGPNEQFF
J gene: TRBJ2-1
V gene: TRBV3-1/TRBV3-2
D gene: NA
clone size: NA

CDR3 DNA: TGCGCCAGCAGCCCCAACGGACAGGGGGCGGGGGAGACCCAGTACTTC
CDR3 protein: CASSPNGQGAGETQYF
J gene: TRBJ2-5
V gene: TRBV5-1
D gene: TRBD1
clone size: NA

CDR3 DNA: TGTGCCAGCAGTGTTCAGTTTGGCGGGACGGGCAACACCATATATTTT
CDR3 protein: CASSVQFGGTGNTIYF
J gene: TRBJ1-3
V gene: TRBV6-1
D gene: NA
clone size: NA

CDR3 DNA: TGTGCCAGCAGTGAAGCCTACCAGAATGAGCAGTTCTTC
CDR3 protein: CASSEAYQNEQFF
J gene: TRBJ2-1
V gene: TRBV6-1
D gene: NA
clone size: NA

CDR3 DNA: TGTGCCAGCAGCTTCATATTAGCGACTAGCGGGAGGGGCGAGACCCAGTACTTC
CDR3 protein: CASSFILATSGRGETQYF
J gene: TRBJ2-5
V gene: TRBV5-6
D gene: TRBD2
clone size: once

CDR3 DNA: TGTGCCAGTAGTACAGGGGGTTCCACTGAAGCTTTCTTT
CDR3 protein: CASSTGGSTEAFF
J gene: TRBJ1-1
V gene: TRBV19
D gene: TRBD1
clone size: NA

CDR3 DNA: TGTGCCAGCAGTGAGGCGGAGGGTGGTGGCTACACCTTC
CDR3 protein: CASSEAEGGGYTF
J gene: TRBJ1-2
V gene: TRBV25-1
D gene: NA
clone size: few

CDR3 DNA: TGTGCCAGCAGTTTAGCGGGGGCGGGTGGCTACACCTTC
CDR3 protein: CASSLAGAGGYTF
J gene: TRBJ1-2
V gene: TRBV12-3/TRBV12-4
D gene: NA
clone size: NA

CDR3 DNA: TGTGCCAGCAGGGGACTCGACAGGGGCAGGCAGCCCCAGCATTTT
CDR3 protein: CASRGLDRGRQPQHF
J gene: TRBJ1-5
V gene: TRBV6-5
D gene: TRBD1
clone size: NA

CDR3 DNA: TGTGCCAGCAGTTGGGACAGTTCTTCCAATCAGCCCCAGCATTTT
CDR3 protein: CASSWDSSSNQPQHF
J gene: TRBJ1-5
V gene: TRBV27
D gene: TRBD1
clone size: NA

CDR3 DNA: TGTGCCAGCAGTTACGGACAGGCTGGGGGCTACACCTTC
CDR3 protein: CASSYGQAGGYTF
J gene: TRBJ1-2
V gene: TRBV6-5
D gene: TRBD1
clone size: once

CDR3 DNA: TGTGCCAGCTCACCCGGGTCCCCCGCGAACACCGGGGAGCTGTTTTTT
CDR3 protein: CASSPGSPANTGELFF
J gene: TRBJ2-2
V gene: TRBV18
D gene: NA
clone size: NA

CDR3 DNA: TGTGCCAGCAGGAGACAGGGCATGATCAATCAGCCCCAGCATTTT
CDR3 protein: CASRRQGMINQPQHF
J gene: TRBJ1-5
V gene: TRBV27
D gene: TRBD1
clone size: NA

CDR3 DNA: TGTGCCAGTAGTCCGCCGAAGCCTACAGTTCGCTACACCTTC
CDR3 protein: CASSPPKPTVRYTF
J gene: TRBJ1-2
V gene: TRBV19
D gene: NA
clone size: NA

CDR3 DNA: TGTGCCGGCCACAGGATGACAGATACGCAGTATTTT
CDR3 protein: CAGHRMTDTQYF
J gene: TRBJ2-3
V gene: TRBV30
D gene: NA
clone size: NA

CDR3 DNA: TGTGCCAGCAGTCGTACAGGAGGGGAAAAACTGTTTTTT
CDR3 protein: CASSRTGGEKLFF
J gene: TRBJ1-4
V gene: TRBV2
D gene: NA
clone size: NA

CDR3 DNA: TGCAGCGTCGCCCCGACAGTATTGAACACCGGGGAGCTGTTTTTT
CDR3 protein: CSVAPTVLNTGELFF
J gene: TRBJ2-2
V gene: TRBV29-1
D gene: NA
clone size: NA

CDR3 DNA: TGTGCCAGCAGCCGGGGCAGGGCGCATGAAAAACTGTTTTTT
CDR3 protein: CASSRGRAHEKLFF
J gene: TRBJ1-4
V gene: TRBV16
D gene: NA
clone size: NA

CDR3 DNA: TGTGCCAGCACCCCGACAGGGGGCGGCGGCTACACCTTC
CDR3 protein: CASTPTGGGGYTF
J gene: TRBJ1-2
V gene: TRBV6-6
D gene: TRBD1
clone size: NA

CDR3 DNA: TGCGCCAGCAGCACCAACCCTAGCGGTAGCTCCTACAATGAGCAGTTCTTC
CDR3 protein: CASSTNPSGSSYNEQFF
J gene: TRBJ2-1
V gene: TRBV5-1
D gene: TRBD2
clone size: NA

CDR3 DNA: TGTGCCAGCAGTGAACAACTAGCGGGAGGATATGAGCAGTTCTTC
CDR3 protein: CASSEQLAGGYEQFF
J gene: TRBJ2-1
V gene: TRBV6-1
D gene: TRBD2
clone size: NA

CDR3 DNA: TGTGCCATCAGACCGACAGGGGAGGGCACTGAAGCTTTCTTT
CDR3 protein: CAIRPTGEGTEAFF
J gene: TRBJ1-1
V gene: TRBV10-3
D gene: TRBD1
clone size: NA

CDR3 DNA: TGTGCCAGCAGCTCAACAGCGGGAGCTGGCACAGATACGCAGTATTTT
CDR3 protein: CASSSTAGAGTDTQYF
J gene: TRBJ2-3
V gene: TRBV5-4
D gene: TRBD2
clone size: NA

CDR3 DNA: TGTGCCAGCAGCGTAGCACAGGGACAAGAGACCCAGTACTTC
CDR3 protein: CASSVAQGQETQYF
J gene: TRBJ2-5
V gene: TRBV9
D gene: NA
clone size: NA

CDR3 DNA: TGCAGCGTGGAAGAGGCTTACGAGCAGTACTTC
CDR3 protein: CSVEEAYEQYF
J gene: TRBJ2-7
V gene: TRBV29-1
D gene: NA
clone size: once

CDR3 DNA: TGTGCCACCAGTGATTCCTTAGCGGGAGCTGAAAATGAGCAGTTCTTC
CDR3 protein: CATSDSLAGAENEQFF
J gene: TRBJ2-1
V gene: TRBV24-1
D gene: TRBD2
clone size: NA

CDR3 DNA: TGTGCCAGTAGTATTTCGGGCAGGGTGGCGAACACTGAAGCTTTCTTT
CDR3 protein: CASSISGRVANTEAFF
J gene: TRBJ1-1
V gene: TRBV19
D gene: NA
clone size: NA

CDR3 DNA: TGTGCCAGCTCACCGGGACAGGAACCTGGGGAGCAGTACTTC
CDR3 protein: CASSPGQEPGEQYF
J gene: TRBJ2-7
V gene: TRBV18
D gene: TRBD1
clone size: NA

CDR3 DNA: TGTGCCAGCAGTGGACTAGCGGCCTCCTACGAGCAGTACTTC
CDR3 protein: CASSGLAASYEQYF
J gene: TRBJ2-7
V gene: TRBV2
D gene: TRBD2
clone size: NA

CDR3 DNA: TGTGCCAGCTCACCACCTTTCTACAATGAGCAGTTCTTC
CDR3 protein: CASSPPFYNEQFF
J gene: TRBJ2-1
V gene: TRBV18
D gene: NA
clone size: NA

CDR3 DNA: TGTGCCTGGAGTGTATCGGACAATCAGCCCCAGCATTTT
CDR3 protein: CAWSVSDNQPQHF
J gene: TRBJ1-5
V gene: TRBV30
D gene: NA
clone size: NA

CDR3 DNA: TGTGCCACCAGTGACCGGGGACAGGGGAAAGAAAAACTGTTTTTT
CDR3 protein: CATSDRGQGKEKLFF
J gene: TRBJ1-4
V gene: TRBV24-1
D gene: TRBD1
clone size: NA

CDR3 DNA: TGTGCCAGCTCACCTTCCGCGGCAAGAGAGGGCACAGATACGCAGTATTTT
CDR3 protein: CASSPSAAREGTDTQYF
J gene: TRBJ2-3
V gene: TRBV18
D gene: NA
clone size: NA

CDR3 DNA: TGTGCCAGCAGTTTACAGGGAAGCAATCAGCCCCAGCATTTT
CDR3 protein: CASSLQGSNQPQHF
J gene: TRBJ1-5
V gene: TRBV27
D gene: NA
clone size: NA

CDR3 DNA: TGTGCCAGTAGTACCAACCGTAAGGGAGGCTATGGCTACACCTTC
CDR3 protein: CASSTNRKGGYGYTF
J gene: TRBJ1-2
V gene: TRBV19
D gene: NA
clone size: NA

CDR3 DNA: TGTGCCAGCAGCCAAGGGGCAGCCCCTAGTGGGCCCCAGCATTTT
CDR3 protein: CASSQGAAPSGPQHF
J gene: TRBJ1-5
V gene: TRBV3-1/TRBV3-2
D gene: NA
clone size: NA

CDR3 DNA: TGTGCCACCAGTGACCCACAGATGGAGACAGATACGCAGTATTTT
CDR3 protein: CATSDPQMETDTQYF
J gene: TRBJ2-3
V gene: TRBV24-1
D gene: NA
clone size: NA

CDR3 DNA: TGTGCCAGCAGCCAAGAAGGACAGGGGTTTGGCTATGGCTACACCTTC
CDR3 protein: CASSQEGQGFGYGYTF
J gene: TRBJ1-2
V gene: TRBV14
D gene: TRBD1
clone size: NA

CDR3 DNA: TGTGCCAGTAGACCCGGGCCGGGATACAATGAGCAGTTCTTC
CDR3 protein: CASRPGPGYNEQFF
J gene: TRBJ2-1
V gene: TRBV19
D gene: NA
clone size: NA

CDR3 DNA: TGCGCCAGCAGCTTTGTGGGGTCCGAAGTCCGGGCGCAGTATTTT
CDR3 protein: CASSFVGSEVRAQYF
J gene: TRBJ2-3
V gene: TRBV5-1
D gene: NA
clone size: NA

CDR3 DNA: TGTGCCAGCAGCTTGGTTAGTCAAGATACGCAGTATTTT
CDR3 protein: CASSLVSQDTQYF
J gene: TRBJ2-3
V gene: TRBV5-6
D gene: NA
clone size: NA

CDR3 DNA: TGTGCCAGCAGTGGCCAAGGACGAAGGGATGAGCAGTTCTTC
CDR3 protein: CASSGQGRRDEQFF
J gene: TRBJ2-1
V gene: TRBV25-1
D gene: NA
clone size: NA